These 11 T cell receptor beta chains were all obtained from the same sample, sequenced in a study of T cell responses to AZD1222 COVID-19 vaccine. Assay used: immunoSEQ multiplex PCR; TCRdb lists only in-frame clones, some missing. The profile shows under 150,000 clones, about 93% of them singletons. The source was peripheral blood, collected on day 0 of AZD1222 vaccination. These receptors came from an adult in good health.

The chain recombines TRBV15 with TRBJ2-7, with D maybe TRBD2 (6 bases). The V gene lost 5 bases and the J gene lost 0 bases, with 14 bases spanning the gap. Germline V gene data show CDR1 as LNHNV and CDR2 as YYDKDF (reference sequence). The CDR3 sequence is 15 residues long. The CDR3 coding sequence is TGTGCCACCAGCCAGGACGGAGGGAACTCCTACGAGCAGTACTTC. Translated: CATSQDGGNSYEQYF.

Regarding this clone: A much larger clone lies one base from this, so it may be a read error. The J gene is TRBJ2-7, the V gene TRBV6-5, with D unclear. Trimming removed 5 bases from V and 0 bases from J, with 8 bases in between. This CDR3 is built from 13 residues. Germline V gene sequence: CDR1 MNHEY, CDR2 SVGAGI. The CDR3 DNA is TGTGCCAGCAGTACAGAGTCCTCCTACGAGCAGTACTTC. Translated: CASSTESSYEQYF.

The chain links TRBV7-9 to TRBJ1-2, with D tentatively TRBD1 (5 bases). Germline assignment: CDR1 SEHNR and CDR2 FQNEAQ (reference sequence). Trimming shortened V by 2 bases and J by 5 bases, and 15 bases separated the two germline ends. There are 15 residues in the CDR3. The CDR3 DNA sequence: TGTGCCAGCAGCTTAAGCTCGGCAGGGATGTATGGCTACACCTTC. Amino acids: CASSLSSAGMYGYTF.

This rearrangement joins TRBV18 to TRBJ1-1; the match to TRBD1 covers 7 bases. From germline, CDR1 is KGHSH and CDR2 LQKENI. There are 16 residues in the CDR3. With 1 base clipped from V and 3 bases from J, the junction kept 8 bases outside the gene matches. This CDR3 is CASSPRAGGLDTEAFF. The CDR3 bases are TGTGCCAGCTCACCACGGGCAGGGGGTCTCGACACTGAAGCTTTCTTT.

The rearrangement uses TRBV13 and TRBJ2-1; 7 nucleotides agree with TRBD1. Germline CDR1 is PRHDT and CDR2 is FYEKMQ (reference sequence). Trimming at V came to 0 bases and at J to 0 bases, leaving 8 bases not matched to a gene. This CDR3 region has 18 residues. CDR3 coding DNA: TGTGCCAGCAGCTTAGGGAGAACAGGGGCTAGCTCCTACAATGAGCAGTTCTTC. This encodes CASSLGRTGASSYNEQFF.

The rearrangement links TRBV5-1 to TRBJ1-5; D possibly corresponds to TRBD1 (5 bases). Trimming cost V 4 bases and J 10 bases, with 24 bases left between them. This CDR3 is 16 amino acids long. Germline V gives CDR1 SGHRS, CDR2 YFSETQ. Here the CDR3 DNA reads TGCGCCAGCAGCCGAAACGACAGTCTCCTCAGGGATCCCCAGCATTTT. Translation: CASSRNDSLLRDPQHF.

The chain combines TRBV7-9 with TRBJ1-1; TRBD1 matches at 7 bases. The CDR3 length is 13 residues. Germline V lookup: CDR1 SEHNR, CDR2 FQNEAQ (reference sequence). The V and J ends lost 3 bases and 7 bases, in that order; junction bases with no gene match: 5. Here the CDR3 reads CASSFKTGSEAFF. The CDR3 DNA sequence: TGTGCCAGCAGCTTCAAGACAGGGAGTGAAGCTTTCTTT. The variable domain in full, with the rest retrieved from reference TRBV7-9 and TRBJ1-1, is DTGVSQNPRHKITKRGQNVTFRCDPISEHNRLYWYRQTLGQGPEFLTYFQNEAQLEKSRLLSDRFSAERPKGSFSTLEIQRTEQGDSAMYLCASSFKTGSEAFFGQGTRLTVV.

The chain has TRBV7-8 and TRBJ2-3; 7 bases agree with TRBD2. V trimming: 5 bases; J trimming: 5 bases; junction bases outside the gene matches: 16. The CDR3 covers 17 residues. CDR1 is SGHVS, CDR2 FQNEAQ, per germline. CDR3 sequence reads: CASSDTGTTEPGDTQYF. The CDR3 nucleotides are TGTGCCAGCAGCGATACCGGGACTACAGAACCTGGAGATACGCAGTATTTT.

This clone was recorded once. The V and J genes are TRBV9 and TRBJ2-1; D is unresolved. CDR1 and CDR2 from the germline V gene are SGDLS and YYNGEE. The V gene lost 3 bases and the J gene lost 3 bases, with 4 bases spanning the gap. The CDR3 is made up of 12 amino acids. The CDR3 is CASSGSYNEQFF. CDR3 coding DNA: TGTGCCAGCAGCGGGAGCTACAATGAGCAGTTCTTC. The entire variable domain, with the rest obtained from reference TRBV9 and TRBJ2-1, is as follows: DSGVTQTPKHLITATGQRVTLRCSPRSGDLSVYWYQQSLDQGLQFLIQYYNGEERAKGNILERFSAQQFPDLHSELNLSSLELGDSALYFCASSGSYNEQFFGPGTRLTVL.

This clone appeared a few times. This chain uses TRBV12-3 or TRBV12-4 with TRBJ1-1, with 9 bases matching TRBD1. Trimming at V came to 7 bases and at J to 4 bases, leaving 4 bases not matched to a gene. The CDR3 covers 13 residues. This CDR3 is CASIATGGTEAFF. CDR3 DNA: TGTGCCAGCATTGCGACAGGGGGCACTGAAGCTTTCTTT.

The chain has TRBV3-1 (or the pseudogene TRBV3-2) and TRBJ2-2; the D gene is possibly TRBD2 (6 bases). Between the trimmed V and J ends, which lost 4 bases and 1 base, there was a span of 13 bases. Germline V CDR1 and CDR2: LGHDT, YNNKEL (reference sequence). The CDR3 sequence is 16 residues long. The CDR3 protein is CASSPGDWMNTGELFF. The CDR3 region has the DNA TGTGCCAGCAGCCCTGGGGACTGGATGAACACCGGGGAGCTGTTTTTT.